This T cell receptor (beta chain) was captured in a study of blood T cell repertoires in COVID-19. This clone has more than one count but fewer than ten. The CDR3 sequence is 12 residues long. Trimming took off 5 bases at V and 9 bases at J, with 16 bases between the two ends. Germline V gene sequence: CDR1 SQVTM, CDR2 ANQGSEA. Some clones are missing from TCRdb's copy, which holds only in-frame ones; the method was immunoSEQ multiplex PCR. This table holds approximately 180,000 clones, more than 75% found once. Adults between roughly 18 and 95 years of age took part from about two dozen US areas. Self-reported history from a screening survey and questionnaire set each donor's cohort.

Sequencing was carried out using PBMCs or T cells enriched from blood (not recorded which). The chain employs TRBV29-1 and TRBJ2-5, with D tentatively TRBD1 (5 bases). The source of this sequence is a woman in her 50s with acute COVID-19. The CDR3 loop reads CSVLTGSRAQYF. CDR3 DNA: TGCAGCGTTCTTACAGGTTCCCGCGCCCAGTACTTC. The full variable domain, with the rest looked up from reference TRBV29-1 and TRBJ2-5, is SAVISQKPSRDICQRGTSLTIQCQVDSQVTMMFWYRQQPGQSLTLIATANQGSEATYESGFVIDKFPISRPNLTFSTLTVSNMSPEDSSIYLCSVLTGSRAQYFGPGTRLLVL.